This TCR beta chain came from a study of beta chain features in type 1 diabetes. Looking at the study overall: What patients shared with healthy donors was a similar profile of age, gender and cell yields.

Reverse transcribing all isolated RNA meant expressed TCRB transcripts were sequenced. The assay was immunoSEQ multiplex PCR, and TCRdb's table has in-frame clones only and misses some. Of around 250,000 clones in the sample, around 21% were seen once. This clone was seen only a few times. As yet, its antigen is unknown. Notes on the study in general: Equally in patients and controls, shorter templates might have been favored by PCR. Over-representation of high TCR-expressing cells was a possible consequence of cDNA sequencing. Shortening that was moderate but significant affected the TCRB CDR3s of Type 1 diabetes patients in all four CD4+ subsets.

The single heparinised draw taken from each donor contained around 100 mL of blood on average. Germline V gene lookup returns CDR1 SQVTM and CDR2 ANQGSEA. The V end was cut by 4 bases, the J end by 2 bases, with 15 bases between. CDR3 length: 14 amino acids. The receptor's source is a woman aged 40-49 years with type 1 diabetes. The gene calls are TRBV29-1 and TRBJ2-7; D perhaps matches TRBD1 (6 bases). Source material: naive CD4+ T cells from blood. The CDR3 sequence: CSVGAGAPPYEQYF. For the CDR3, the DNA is TGCAGCGTTGGGGCAGGGGCCCCCCCCTACGAGCAGTACTTC.